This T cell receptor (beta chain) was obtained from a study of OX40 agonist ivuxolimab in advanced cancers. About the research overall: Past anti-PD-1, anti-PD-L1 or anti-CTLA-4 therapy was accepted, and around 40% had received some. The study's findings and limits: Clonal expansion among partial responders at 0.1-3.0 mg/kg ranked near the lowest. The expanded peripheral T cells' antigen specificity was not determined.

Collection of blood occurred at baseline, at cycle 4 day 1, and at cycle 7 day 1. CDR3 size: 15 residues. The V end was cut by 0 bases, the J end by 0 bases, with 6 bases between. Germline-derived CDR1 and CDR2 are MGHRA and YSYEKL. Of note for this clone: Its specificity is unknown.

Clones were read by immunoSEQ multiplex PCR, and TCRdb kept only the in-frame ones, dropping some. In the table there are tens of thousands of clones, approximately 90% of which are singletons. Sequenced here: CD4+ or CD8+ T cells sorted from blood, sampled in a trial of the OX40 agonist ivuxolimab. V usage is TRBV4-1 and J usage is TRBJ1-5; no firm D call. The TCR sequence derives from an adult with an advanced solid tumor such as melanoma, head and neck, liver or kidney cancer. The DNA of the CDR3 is TGCGCCAGCAGCCAAGAATCGAGTAGCAATCAGCCCCAGCATTTT. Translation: CASSQESSSNQPQHF.